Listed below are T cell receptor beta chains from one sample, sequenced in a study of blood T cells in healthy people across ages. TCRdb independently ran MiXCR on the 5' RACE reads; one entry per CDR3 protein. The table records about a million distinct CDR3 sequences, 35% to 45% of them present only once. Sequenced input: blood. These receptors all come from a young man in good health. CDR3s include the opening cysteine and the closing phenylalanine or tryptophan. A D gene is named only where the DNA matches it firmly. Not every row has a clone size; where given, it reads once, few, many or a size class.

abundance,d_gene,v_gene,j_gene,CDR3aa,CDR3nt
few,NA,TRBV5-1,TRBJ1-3,CASSLETRNTIYF,TGCGCCAGCAGCCTGGAGACCCGAAACACCATATATTTT
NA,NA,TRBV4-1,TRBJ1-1,CASSGQPHTEAFF,TGCGCCAGCAGCGGACAGCCTCACACTGAAGCTTTCTTT
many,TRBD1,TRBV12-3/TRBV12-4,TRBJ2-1,CASSLDRAYNEQFF,TGTGCCAGCAGCTTAGACAGGGCCTACAATGAGCAGTTCTTC
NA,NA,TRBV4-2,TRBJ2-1,CASSQGASTENEQFF,TGTGCCAGCAGCCAGGGGGCGTCAACTGAGAATGAGCAGTTCTTC
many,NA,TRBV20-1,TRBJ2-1,CSAPSLGVGNEQFF,TGCAGTGCTCCGAGTCTCGGGGTTGGCAATGAGCAGTTCTTC
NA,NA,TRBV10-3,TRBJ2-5,CAIRPRLDSPTQYF,TGTGCCATCAGACCGAGGCTGGACTCACCGACCCAGTACTTC
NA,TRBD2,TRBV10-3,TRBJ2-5,CAISVISGGASETQYF,TGTGCCATCAGTGTAATTAGCGGGGGGGCTTCAGAGACCCAGTACTTC
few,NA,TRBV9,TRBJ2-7,CASSVGADSAYEQYF,TGTGCCAGCAGCGTAGGTGCCGACAGCGCCTACGAGCAGTACTTC
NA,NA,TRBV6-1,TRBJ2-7,CASSFALYNEQYF,TGTGCCAGCAGCTTTGCACTCTACAATGAGCAGTACTTC
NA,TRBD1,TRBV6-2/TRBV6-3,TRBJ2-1,CASSFGTGVYETQFF,TGTGCCAGCAGCTTCGGGACAGGGGTTTACGAGACCCAGTTCTTC
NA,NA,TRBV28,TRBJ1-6,CAATASDSPLHF,TGTGCCGCCACGGCTTCAGACTCACCCCTCCACTTT
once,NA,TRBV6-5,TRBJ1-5,CASSKGTETNQPQHF,TGTGCCAGCAGTAAAGGGACCGAGACAAATCAGCCCCAGCATTTT
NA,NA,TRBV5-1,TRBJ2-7,CASSLNRPGTDEQYF,TGCGCCAGCAGCTTGAATCGTCCAGGGACCGACGAGCAGTACTTC
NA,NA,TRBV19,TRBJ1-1,CASSWTVEAFF,TGTGCCAGTAGCTGGACGGTTGAAGCTTTCTTT
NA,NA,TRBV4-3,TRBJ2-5,CASSQDPGRTPGTQYF,TGCGCCAGCAGCCAAGATCCCGGACGGACCCCAGGGACCCAGTACTTC
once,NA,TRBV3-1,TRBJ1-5,CASSQEFVNQPQHF,TGTGCCAGCAGCCAAGAATTTGTAAATCAGCCCCAGCATTTT
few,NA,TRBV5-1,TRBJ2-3,CASREYSGGGPTDTQYF,TGCGCCAGCAGGGAGTATTCAGGGGGGGGACCCACAGATACGCAGTATTTT